This T cell receptor (beta chain) originates from a study of cytomegalovirus exposure and HLA in healthy donors. CDR1 and CDR2 from the germline V gene are MDHEN and SYDVKM. The CDR3 runs 16 residues. After removal of 5 bases from V and 2 bases from J, the junction contained 11 bases not matched to a gene. The study ran its PCR with 60 Vbeta and 13 Jbeta primers. Method: immunoSEQ multiplex PCR; TCRdb's copy keeps in-frame clones and lacks some. The repertoire holds 150,000 or so clones, with about four fifths as singletons. This TCR derives from a man aged 25 to 45 in good health and CMV-seropositive. The sequenced sample consisted of PBMCs. V is TRBV28 and J is TRBJ2-7; TRBD1 aligns across 8 bases. The CDR3 DNA is TGTGCCAGCAGTACAGCCCGACAGGGGATTACCTACGAGCAGTACTTC. As protein: CASSTARQGITYEQYF. Full variable domain (rest looked up from reference TRBV28 and TRBJ2-7): DVKVTQSSRYLVKRTGEKVFLECVQDMDHENMFWYRQDPGLGLRLIYFSYDVKMKEKGDIPEGYSVSREKKERFSLILESASTNQTSMYLCASSTARQGITYEQYFGPGTRLTVT.